The source of this T cell receptor (beta chain) is a study of cytomegalovirus exposure and HLA in healthy donors. Both 60 Vbeta primers and 13 Jbeta primers went into the PCR. Some clones are missing from TCRdb's copy, which holds only in-frame ones; the method was immunoSEQ multiplex PCR. The top ten clones hold around 8.8% of a sample with 130,000 to 150,000 clones, almost 85% of them seen once. The germline V gene has CDR1 MNHEY and CDR2 SVGAGI. The CDR3 covers 13 residues. The V and J ends lost 7 bases and 1 base, in that order; junction bases with no gene match: 3. This TCR derives from a woman aged 60 to 75 in good health and CMV-seropositive. Sequenced material: PBMCs. The V gene is TRBV6-5, the J gene TRBJ1-1, with 7 bases fitting TRBD1. The CDR3 sequence is CASKRTGNTEAFF. The CDR3 nucleotides read TGTGCCAGCAAACGGACAGGGAACACTGAAGCTTTCTTT.